This T cell receptor beta chain is drawn from a study of CD8 T cells in ankylosing spondylitis. TCRdb processed the 5' RACE reads anew with MiXCR; each CDR3 protein has one entry. The top ten hold less than 7.5% of the sample, which has about 140,000 distinct CDR3 sequences, 7% to 9% seen once. The CDR3 runs to 20 residues. V was clipped by 0 bases and J by 0 bases, with 21 bases between them. CDR1 and CDR2 (germline): SGHAT, FQNNGV. This TCR derives from a male donor with ankylosing spondylitis. Input material: synovial fluid, either unsorted or a sorted T cell fraction (not recorded which). The gene calls are TRBV11-2 and TRBJ2-4, with D uncertain. The CDR3 is CASSLDGLPKNELAKNIQYF. The CDR3, as DNA: TGTGCCAGCAGCTTAGACGGCCTGCCCAAAAATGAGCTAGCCAAAAACATTCAGTACTTC.